One sample yielded the 28 T cell receptor beta chains listed below, sequenced in a study of OX40 agonist ivuxolimab in advanced cancers. Data came from immunoSEQ multiplex PCR; TCRdb stores just in-frame clones and leaves some out. The sample shows about 61,000 clones, about 90% of them seen only once. This material consisted of CD4+ or CD8+ T cells sorted from blood, taken in a trial of the OX40 agonist ivuxolimab. The receptors derive from an adult with an advanced solid tumor such as melanoma, head and neck, liver or kidney cancer.

The rearrangement joins TRBV28 to TRBJ2-1; weak D call: TRBD2 (7 bases). In germline, CDR1 is MDHEN, CDR2 SYDVKM. The CDR3 has 15 amino acids. Trimming removed 6 bases from V and 8 bases from J, with 20 bases in between. CDR3 loop: CASRGGGAGAHEQFF. In DNA form, the CDR3 reads TGTGCCAGCAGAGGAGGTGGGGCGGGGGCCCATGAGCAGTTCTTC.

The chain has TRBV6-4 and TRBJ1-4, with D tentatively TRBD1 (6 bases). Trimming cost V 0 bases and J 8 bases, with 22 bases left between them. The germline CDR1 and CDR2 sequences are MRHNA and SNTAGT. The CDR3 is made up of 18 amino acids. For the CDR3, the DNA is TGTGCCAGCAGTGACTCAACCGGACCGACAGGCCTCCCCGAAAAACTGTTTTTT. Translation gives CASSDSTGPTGLPEKLFF.

V and J are TRBV30 and TRBJ1-6; D call uncertain. V gave up 0 bases and J gave up 6 bases, with 6 bases separating them. Germline values: CDR1 GTSNPN, CDR2 SVGIG (reference sequence). This CDR3 region has 13 residues. The CDR3 spells CAWSVLANSPLHF. The CDR3, as DNA: TGTGCCTGGAGTGTACTAGCTAATTCACCCCTCCACTTT.

The rearrangement links TRBV12-5 to TRBJ2-1; 9 bases line up with TRBD2. The CDR3 contains 16 residues. Germline values: CDR1 LGHNT, CDR2 FRNRAP. The trim removed 4 bases at V and 5 bases at J, leaving 9 bases unmatched. The CDR3 DNA is TGTGCTAGTGGTTCCGGTCTAGCGGGACTTGACAATGAGCAGTTCTTC. Protein product: CASGSGLAGLDNEQFF.

The rearrangement links TRBV19 to TRBJ2-3; no firm D call. V lost 6 bases and J 3 bases, leaving 10 bases between the germline ends. The germline CDR1 and CDR2 sequences are LNHDA and SQIVND (reference sequence). The CDR3 contains 13 residues. The CDR3 protein is CASRPRVTDTQYF. Here the CDR3 DNA reads TGTGCCAGTAGACCCCGGGTGACAGATACGCAGTATTTT. Filled out from reference TRBV19 and TRBJ2-3, the complete variable domain reads DGGITQSPKYLFRKEGQNVTLSCEQNLNHDAMYWYRQDPGQGLRLIYYSQIVNDFQKGDIAEGYSVSREKKESFPLTVTSAQKNPTAFYLCASRPRVTDTQYFGPGTRLTVL.

CDR3 residues: CASSLQGTEAFF. CDR3 nucleotides: TGCGCCAGCAGCCTACAGGGGACTGAAGCTTTCTTT. The chain combines TRBV5-1 with TRBJ1-1; 7 nucleotides match TRBD1. CDR3 length equals 12 residues. After removal of 4 bases from V and 5 bases from J, the junction contained 2 bases not matched to a gene. Germline V lookup: CDR1 SGHRS, CDR2 YFSETQ.

The rearrangement uses TRBV7-9 and TRBJ2-4; unclear D gene. The CDR3 is 14 amino acids. Trimming left V 3 bases short and J 4 bases short, with 10 bases between. Germline V gene lookup returns CDR1 SEHNR and CDR2 FQNEAQ (reference sequence). This chain's CDR3 is CASSFGQEKNIQYF. For the CDR3, the DNA is TGTGCCAGCAGCTTCGGGCAGGAGAAAAACATTCAGTACTTC.

This chain links TRBV30 with TRBJ2-1; 7 nucleotides line up with TRBD1. V trimming: 0 bases; J trimming: 4 bases; junction bases outside the gene matches: 3. The length of the CDR3 is 14 residues. The germline V gene has CDR1 GTSNPN and CDR2 SVGIG (reference sequence). CDR3 amino acids: CAWSVPTGYNEQFF. DNA of the CDR3: TGTGCCTGGAGTGTACCGACAGGGTACAATGAGCAGTTCTTC. The whole variable domain, remainder taken from reference TRBV30 and TRBJ2-1, is SQTIHQWPATLVQPVGSPLSLECTVEGTSNPNLYWYRQAAGRGLQLLFYSVGIGQISSEVPQNLSASRPQDRQFILSSKKLLLSDSGFYLCAWSVPTGYNEQFFGPGTRLTVL.

The rearrangement links TRBV6-4 to TRBJ2-1; unclear D gene. Trimming left V 0 bases short and J 6 bases short, with 3 bases between. This CDR3 contains 12 residues. The germline CDR1 and CDR2 sequences are MRHNA and SNTAGT. CDR3 sequence reads: CASSDSVNEQFF. CDR3 coding DNA: TGTGCCAGCAGTGACTCGGTCAATGAGCAGTTCTTC.

This clone showed up just once. V usage is TRBV30 and J usage is TRBJ1-2; TRBD1 aligns across 7 bases. Germline CDR1 and CDR2: GTSNPN and SVGIG (reference sequence). CDR3 length: 13 amino acids. After removal of 0 bases from V and 7 bases from J, the junction contained 5 bases not matched to a gene. CDR3 in amino acids: CAWSVGPGGGYTF. As DNA, the CDR3 is TGTGCCTGGAGTGTCGGTCCAGGGGGTGGCTACACCTTC.

The V call is TRBV6-1, the J call TRBJ1-3; D not resolved. V shed 0 bases and J shed 4 bases, with 7 bases lying between them. The CDR3 sequence is 14 residues long. Germline V CDR1 and CDR2: MNHNS, SASEGT. The CDR3 nucleotides read TGTGCCAGCAGTGAAGCCGGGTGGGGAAACACCATATATTTT. It specifies CASSEAGWGNTIYF.

The chain uses TRBV27 and TRBJ2-3; 8 bases agree with TRBD2. The CDR3 has 16 amino acids. V was clipped by 3 bases and J by 2 bases; unmatched bases: 7. Germline CDR1 and CDR2: MNHEY and SMNVEV (reference sequence). The CDR3: CASSFWAGGPTDTQYF. The CDR3 DNA follows: TGTGCCAGCAGTTTCTGGGCGGGGGGACCCACAGATACGCAGTATTTT.

The chain has TRBV4-1 and TRBJ2-1; perhaps TRBD1 as D (6 bases). There are 16 residues in the CDR3. Germline CDR1 reads MGHRA; CDR2 reads YSYEKL. V was clipped by 4 bases and J by 2 bases, with 15 bases between them. This chain's CDR3 is CASSPREQGTYNEQFF. CDR3 coding DNA: TGCGCCAGCAGCCCTAGGGAACAGGGCACCTACAATGAGCAGTTCTTC.

V is TRBV28 and J is TRBJ2-7; D is unresolved. The CDR3 has 14 amino acids. V was trimmed by 3 bases and J by 3 bases, leaving 12 bases between them. Germline values: CDR1 MDHEN, CDR2 SYDVKM. CDR3: CASSLARSRYEQYF. The DNA of the CDR3 is TGTGCCAGCAGTTTGGCTAGGTCCCGCTACGAGCAGTACTTC.

The chain joins TRBV7-9 to TRBJ1-2; TRBD1 matches at 10 bases. Unmatched junction bases numbered 10, after V lost 4 bases and J lost 8 bases. Germline V gene lookup returns CDR1 SEHNR and CDR2 FQNEAQ (reference sequence). This CDR3 is built from 15 residues. CDR3 DNA: TGTGCCAGCAGCTCGACTAGGGACAGGGGAAGCGGCTACACCTTC. Translated, it gives CASSSTRDRGSGYTF.

V and J are TRBV7-6 and TRBJ1-1; D is uncertain. The CDR3 has 14 residues. V lost 1 base to trimming and J lost 3 bases, with 9 bases between them. Per the germline V gene, CDR1 is SGHVS and CDR2 is FNYEAQ. Here the CDR3 DNA reads TGTGCCAGCAGCTTAGGGGCAGCGGACACTGAAGCTTTCTTT. Translation gives CASSLGAADTEAFF.

V gene TRBV9 combines with J gene TRBJ2-3, with 7 bases aligning to TRBD2. V trimming: 4 bases; J trimming: 2 bases; junction bases outside the gene matches: 7. The CDR3 is 15 amino acids. CDR1 SGDLS and CDR2 YYNGEE come from the germline V gene. The CDR3: CASSPGGLNTDTQYF. The CDR3 DNA reads TGTGCCAGCAGCCCCGGGGGGTTGAACACAGATACGCAGTATTTT.

This chain uses TRBV9 with TRBJ2-7, with D tentatively TRBD1 (5 bases). Germline lookup yields CDR1 SGDLS and CDR2 YYNGEE. This CDR3 comprises 14 residues. Trimming took off 0 bases at V and 2 bases at J, with 9 bases between the two ends. CDR3 coding DNA: TGTGCCAGCAGCGTAGGACAGTCTGCCTACGAGCAGTACTTC. Translating gives CASSVGQSAYEQYF.

This chain links TRBV28 with TRBJ1-2; 8 bases fit TRBD1. This CDR3 is built from 19 residues. CDR1 MDHEN and CDR2 SYDVKM come from the germline V gene. V shed 2 bases and J 0 bases; nucleotides not matched to a gene: 14. In DNA form, the CDR3 reads TGTGCCAGCAGTTTACCTTACGCTTCCGGGGACAGGTCTAACTATGGCTACACCTTC. Its protein is CASSLPYASGDRSNYGYTF.

V and J are TRBV25-1 and TRBJ1-6; 7 bases are shared with TRBD1. This CDR3 is built from 15 residues. V was clipped by 3 bases and J by 14 bases; unmatched bases: 13. Per the germline V gene, CDR1 is MGHDK and CDR2 is SYGVNS. The CDR3 nucleotides are TGTGCCAGCAGTGACCCGGACAGCAGGGGGACGGCCCTCCACTTT. It yields the protein CASSDPDSRGTALHF.

CDR3 in amino acids: CASSLVFTGIGSNEKLFF. The CDR3 region has the DNA TGTGCCAGCAGTTTAGTTTTTACGGGGATCGGGTCTAATGAAAAACTGTTTTTT. V is TRBV27 and J is TRBJ1-4; no clear D. In germline, CDR1 is MNHEY, CDR2 SMNVEV (reference sequence). The V gene lost 2 bases and the J gene lost 3 bases, with 19 bases spanning the gap. The CDR3 covers 18 residues.

This chain joins TRBV29-1 and TRBJ2-1, with D perhaps matching TRBD2 (6 bases). The CDR3 has 14 residues. From germline, CDR1 is SQVTM and CDR2 ANQGSEA. The V gene lost 5 bases and the J gene lost 0 bases, with 11 bases spanning the gap. CDR3 DNA sequence: TGCAGCGTTCTCGCGGGGAGCTCCTACAATGAGCAGTTCTTC. The encoded protein is CSVLAGSSYNEQFF.

This sequence joins TRBV5-1 and TRBJ2-1; D unresolved. The length of the CDR3 is 14 residues. Deletions cut 0 bases from V and 9 bases from J, with 13 bases between. CDR1 SGHRS and CDR2 YFSETQ come from the germline V gene. The CDR3: CASSLGQRSGEQFF. The CDR3 nucleotides read TGCGCCAGCAGCTTGGGTCAGAGATCGGGTGAGCAGTTCTTC.

The genes are TRBV23-1 and TRBJ1-1, with D perhaps matching TRBD1 (6 bases). TRBV23-1 carries the ORF label, with uncertain function. V shed 4 bases and J shed 0 bases, with 12 bases lying between them. The CDR3 extends over 15 amino acids. The CDR3 bases are TGCGCCAGCAGTCCCGGACAGCCTCTGAACACTGAAGCTTTCTTT. Protein sequence: CASSPGQPLNTEAFF.

This chain connects TRBV5-6 to TRBJ1-2; the match to TRBD1 covers 11 bases. V shed 6 bases and J 6 bases; nucleotides not matched to a gene: 13. The CDR3 runs to 16 residues. The germline V gene has CDR1 SGHDT and CDR2 YYEEEE. CDR3 coding DNA: TGTGCCAGCACCCCTAGCCGGGACAGGGGGGTTGATGGCTACACCTTC. Amino acid sequence: CASTPSRDRGVDGYTF.

CDR3 nucleotides: TGTGCCAGCAGTTTCGGACTGGGGGCGGCGTTGACACCCCTCCACTTT. It encodes CASSFGLGAALTPLHF. The J gene is TRBJ1-6, the V gene TRBV28, with D perhaps matching TRBD1 (6 bases). CDR3 length: 16 residues. CDR1 is MDHEN, CDR2 SYDVKM, per germline. V lost 3 bases and J 11 bases, leaving 20 bases between the germline ends. The full variable domain, in which reference TRBV28 and TRBJ1-6 provide the parts outside the CDR3, is DVKVTQSSRYLVKRTGEKVFLECVQDMDHENMFWYRQDPGLGLRLIYFSYDVKMKEKGDIPEGYSVSREKKERFSLILESASTNQTSMYLCASSFGLGAALTPLHFGNGTRLTVT.

The V call is TRBV4-1, the J call TRBJ1-3; D remains ambiguous. The germline V gene has CDR1 MGHRA and CDR2 YSYEKL. V was pared by 4 bases and J by 0 bases, with 10 bases between. The CDR3 spans 15 residues. As DNA, the CDR3 is TGCGCCAGCAGCCCAGGTCCATTCTCTGGAAACACCATATATTTT. This translates into CASSPGPFSGNTIYF.

The genes are TRBV6-6 and TRBJ1-1; D is unresolved. The CDR3 is made up of 16 amino acids. Germline lookup yields CDR1 MNHNY and CDR2 SVGAGI (reference sequence). Between the trimmed V and J ends, which lost 0 bases and 1 base, there was a span of 12 bases. CDR3 region: CASSYSNTAGNTEAFF. Written as DNA, the CDR3 is TGTGCCAGCAGTTACTCGAATACGGCAGGGAACACTGAAGCTTTCTTT.